These 16 T cell receptor beta chains were sequenced from one sample in a study of cytomegalovirus exposure and HLA in healthy donors. TCRdb's table, derived via immunoSEQ multiplex PCR, lists solely in-frame clones and lacks some. This sample has 150,000 to 200,000 clones; about 89% occur once, and the top ten carry more than 5.5%. The sample taken for sequencing was PBMCs. These receptors were taken from a man aged 25-45 years in good health and CMV-seropositive.

The rearrangement uses TRBV6-4 and TRBJ2-3; 14 bases match TRBD2. The CDR3 loop spans 15 amino acids. Unmatched junction bases numbered 2, after V lost 5 bases and J lost 4 bases. Germline loops: CDR1 MRHNA, CDR2 SNTAGT. Here the CDR3 DNA reads TGTGCCAGCAGTCGACTAGCGGGGGGGCCAGATACGCAGTATTTT. Translating gives CASSRLAGGPDTQYF.

This clone was observed a handful of times. The chain joins TRBV6-4 to TRBJ2-3; D gene uncertain. The CDR3 is 14 amino acids. The germline V gene encodes CDR1 MRHNA and CDR2 SNTAGT. With 2 bases removed from V and 4 bases from J, the gap between germline ends came to 10 bases. The chain's CDR3 is CASSDGLAADTQYF. The CDR3 DNA is TGTGCCAGCAGTGACGGGTTGGCGGCAGATACGCAGTATTTT.

This chain uses TRBV5-1 with TRBJ1-5; TRBD1 matches at 7 bases. The CDR3 runs to 13 residues. V lost 0 bases, J lost 6 bases, and 0 bases stayed unmatched. Germline lookup yields CDR1 SGHRS and CDR2 YFSETQ. The CDR3 DNA reads TGCGCCAGCAGCTTGGAGGGGGCTCAGCCCCAGCATTTT. Its translation: CASSLEGAQPQHF. Filled out from reference TRBV5-1 and TRBJ1-5, the complete variable domain reads KAGVTQTPRYLIKTRGQQVTLSCSPISGHRSVSWYQQTPGQGLQFLFEYFSETQRNKGNFPGRFSGRQFSNSRSEMNVSTLELGDSALYLCASSLEGAQPQHFGDGTRLSIL.

CDR3 DNA sequence: TGTGCCACCACTCCGGGACAGCTCTACGAGCAGTACTTC. Translated, it gives CATTPGQLYEQYF. J is TRBJ2-7 and V is TRBV6-1; 7 bases agree with TRBD1. V lost 10 bases to trimming and J lost 3 bases; unmatched junction nucleotides: 9. Germline V gives CDR1 MNHNS, CDR2 SASEGT. This CDR3 is 13 amino acids long.

The chain has TRBV14 and TRBJ2-7; 7 bases are shared with TRBD1. This CDR3 contains 13 residues. Germline loops: CDR1 SGHDN, CDR2 FVKESK. V shed 6 bases and J 0 bases; nucleotides not matched to a gene: 2. The CDR3 DNA is TGTGCCAGCAGTCGGGACAGCTCCTACGAGCAGTACTTC. Protein sequence: CASSRDSSYEQYF.

This rearrangement joins TRBV6-1 to TRBJ2-2; D might be TRBD1 or TRBD2, each matching 5 bases. Between the trimmed V and J ends, which lost 7 bases and 4 bases, there was a span of 16 bases. CDR3 length: 15 residues. From germline, CDR1 is MNHNS and CDR2 SASEGT. The CDR3 DNA is TGTGCCAGCATGTGGAGTTGGGGACCCACCGGGGAGCTGTTTTTT. This translates into CASMWSWGPTGELFF.

The rearrangement joins TRBV7-9 to TRBJ1-1, with 9 bases lining up with TRBD1. CDR1 is SEHNR, CDR2 FQNEAQ, per germline (reference sequence). The CDR3 sequence is 14 residues long. Unmatched junction bases numbered 2, after V lost 5 bases and J lost 1 base. CDR3 bases: TGTGCCAGCAGCGGACAGGGGTCGAACACTGAAGCTTTCTTT. It yields the protein CASSGQGSNTEAFF.

This clone turned up a few times. The chain recombines TRBV9 with TRBJ1-2, with a weak D call TRBD1 (6 bases). The V gene's germline CDR1 is SGDLS and CDR2 YYNGEE. The CDR3 loop spans 17 amino acids. Trimming left V 0 bases short and J 6 bases short, with 21 bases between. CDR3 sequence: CASSVDGAVVGAHGYTF. DNA for the CDR3: TGTGCCAGCAGCGTAGATGGCGCCGTTGTGGGGGCGCATGGCTACACCTTC.

The chain uses TRBV28 and TRBJ2-7; D may be TRBD1 (5 bases). The V and J ends lost 5 bases and 2 bases respectively, with 16 bases between them. Germline loops: CDR1 MDHEN, CDR2 SYDVKM. The CDR3 loop spans 15 amino acids. The CDR3 DNA sequence: TGTGCCAGCAGTCCCCGTCGTGGGGCGACCTACGAGCAGTACTTC. Translation gives CASSPRRGATYEQYF.

J is TRBJ2-7 and V is TRBV28; unclear D gene. The V gene's germline CDR1 is MDHEN and CDR2 SYDVKM. The V gene lost 3 bases and the J gene lost 4 bases, with 7 bases spanning the gap. This CDR3 region has 12 residues. The DNA of the CDR3 is TGTGCCAGCAGTTTCGGCGTATACGAGCAGTACTTC. It encodes CASSFGVYEQYF.

This chain uses TRBV19 with TRBJ2-7; tentative D call: TRBD1 (6 bases). Germline values: CDR1 LNHDA, CDR2 SQIVND (reference sequence). CDR3 size: 15 residues. V lost 5 bases, J lost 6 bases, and 20 bases lay in between. The CDR3 here is CASSEILDSNFEQYF. CDR3 sequence (DNA): TGTGCCAGTAGTGAGATCCTGGACAGCAACTTCGAGCAGTACTTC.

V usage is TRBV2 and J usage is TRBJ2-1; no clear D. Germline V gives CDR1 SNHLY, CDR2 FYNNEI. Deletions cut 5 bases from V and 0 bases from J, with 11 bases between. The CDR3 covers 15 residues. The chain's CDR3 is CASSTDTLSYNEQFF. The CDR3, as DNA: TGTGCCAGCAGTACAGACACGCTCTCCTACAATGAGCAGTTCTTC.

V gene TRBV2 combines with J gene TRBJ2-7, with D perhaps matching TRBD1 or TRBD2 (5 bases each). This CDR3 is 15 amino acids long. Germline CDR1 and CDR2: SNHLY and FYNNEI. Trimming took off 4 bases at V and 0 bases at J, with 13 bases between the two ends. CDR3 DNA sequence: TGTGCCAGCAGTGGACTCGGGACCAACTCCTACGAGCAGTACTTC. It specifies CASSGLGTNSYEQYF.

The chain combines TRBV28 with TRBJ1-4; 8 positions match TRBD1. The CDR3 runs 14 residues. Germline V gene sequence: CDR1 MDHEN, CDR2 SYDVKM. Germline trimming cut 8 bases from V and 10 bases from J; bases unmatched to any gene: 12. The CDR3 DNA sequence: TGTGCCAGCGGGTCCTACAACCAGGGGGCAAAACTGTTTTTT. It specifies CASGSYNQGAKLFF.

The chain is built from TRBV27 and TRBJ2-1; D is perhaps TRBD1 (5 bases). The CDR3 extends over 16 amino acids. V lost 1 base and J 0 bases, leaving 10 bases between the germline ends. The germline CDR1 and CDR2 sequences are MNHEY and SMNVEV (reference sequence). DNA for the CDR3: TGTGCCAGCAGTTTATTTCAGGGTAGCTCCTACAATGAGCAGTTCTTC. This encodes CASSLFQGSSYNEQFF.

The V and J genes are TRBV6-1 and TRBJ2-7, with 8 bases fitting TRBD1. Germline CDR1 and CDR2: MNHNS and SASEGT. This CDR3 has 14 residues. The V segment lost 9 bases and the J segment 3 bases; nucleotides outside the gene matches: 10. The CDR3: CASLVSGQGYEQYF. CDR3 nucleotides: TGTGCCAGTTTGGTTAGCGGACAGGGCTACGAGCAGTACTTC.